This T cell receptor (beta chain) was identified in a study of T-cell reconstitution after alpha-beta-depleted transplantation in children. Study-wide points: Some patients showed high day-60 TCRbeta diversity, which derived from surviving recipient T cells and thymic progenitors. T cells produced anew were the main source of T-cell counts and diversity one year after transplant. Reportedly, roughly two months post-transplant, alpha-beta T cells arose from several hundred expanded graft clones.

Germline lookup yields CDR1 MNHEY and CDR2 SVGAGI. The CDR3 has 12 amino acids. The germline V and J ends were trimmed by 2 bases and 10 bases, with 9 bases remaining between them. This clonotype was picked up many times. The antigen remains unidentified. Unique molecular identifiers were built into the TCRbeta library. TCRdb reprocessed the PCR reads with MiXCR, giving one entry per CDR3 protein. The sample yields about 580,000 distinct CDR3 sequences, 23% seen once. Sequenced material: PBMCs, mostly from graft donor cells, taken 360 days after TCRalphabeta/CD19-depleted stem cell transplant. The clonotype comes from a boy under two years old who had a stem cell transplant for acute myeloid leukemia, so the T cells may come from the graft donor. The chain uses TRBV6-5 and TRBJ2-1; either TRBD1 or TRBD2 may fit D (5 bases each). CDR3 nucleotides: TGTGCCAGCAGTTACGGGGGAGCAGAGCAGTTCTTC. Translated, it gives CASSYGGAEQFF.